Many counts were recorded for the clone carrying this T cell receptor beta chain. The CDR3 has 13 residues. Germline V gene lookup returns CDR1 SGHVS and CDR2 FQNEAQ. Trimming removed 3 bases from V and 1 base from J, with 6 bases in between. These data come from a study of patients and donors after allogeneic stem cell transplantation. One entry per CDR3 protein results from TCRdb running MiXCR on the RT-PCR reads. The data hold around 240,000 distinct CDR3 sequences, with roughly 15% observed a single time. The sequencing input was blood, either unsorted or a sorted T cell fraction (not recorded which). This TCR was sampled from a human donor who was either an allogeneic HSCT recipient or a stem cell or donor lymphocyte infusion donor (not recorded which). It is not recorded whose cells these are; they may come from a transplant donor. The chain carries TRBV7-8 and TRBJ1-2, with D uncertain. The CDR3 DNA reads as TGTGCCAGCAGCTTTGATCTTAACTATGGCTACACCTTC. Its translation is CASSFDLNYGYTF.